These 13 T cell receptor beta chains originate from one sample sequenced in a study of blood T cell repertoires in COVID-19. Repertoires were generated with immunoSEQ multiplex PCR, while TCRdb's copy carries only in-frame clones and drops some. Of some 200,000 clones listed, 70% to 90% are singletons. Sequencing was carried out using peripheral blood. The receptors shown here come from a woman aged 18-35 years who had recovered from COVID-19.

The rearrangement uses TRBV5-1 and TRBJ1-2; D gene unclear. The germline gives CDR1 SGHRS, CDR2 YFSETQ. V was cut by 0 bases and J by 0 bases, with 12 bases left in between. The CDR3 runs 16 residues. CDR3 region: CASSLGEASPNYGYTF. CDR3 coding DNA: TGCGCCAGCAGCTTGGGTGAGGCCAGCCCTAACTATGGCTACACCTTC.

The genes are TRBV6-2 or TRBV6-3 and TRBJ1-2; perhaps TRBD1 as D (5 bases). Trimming removed 4 bases at V and 3 bases at J, with 9 bases between. CDR1 MNHEY and CDR2 SVGEGT come from the germline V gene. This CDR3 is built from 13 residues. The CDR3 region is CASSLRDYYGYTF. The CDR3 nucleotides are TGTGCCAGCAGTTTGAGGGACTACTATGGCTACACCTTC.

The chain recombines TRBV20-1 with TRBJ2-7; 10 bases are a match to TRBD2. Germline CDR1 DFQATT, CDR2 SNEGSKA (reference sequence). The V segment lost 3 bases and the J segment 5 bases; nucleotides outside the gene matches: 7. The CDR3 is 14 residues long. The chain's CDR3 is CSASSGRNPHEQYF. The CDR3, as DNA: TGCAGTGCTAGTAGCGGGAGGAACCCCCACGAGCAGTACTTC.

The sample holds one count of this clone. CDR3 bases: TGTGCCAGCAGTCCTACAGGGTCTAACACTGAAGCTTTCTTT. The encoded protein is CASSPTGSNTEAFF. The chain has TRBV9 and TRBJ1-1, with D possibly being TRBD1 (6 bases). The V end lost 5 bases, the J end lost 2 bases, and 13 bases lay between the germline ends. Germline loops: CDR1 SGDLS, CDR2 YYNGEE. The CDR3 is 14 amino acids.

The chain carries TRBV23-1 and TRBJ2-3, with TRBD2 matching 7 bases. Being an ORF, TRBV23-1 has a function that is uncertain. V was pared by 9 bases and J by 0 bases, with 15 bases of the junction left unmatched. The CDR3 contains 17 residues. CDR3 DNA sequence: TGCGCCAGTTTTGCCAATGACCTAGCGGTTAGCACAGATACGCAGTATTTT. This sequence encodes CASFANDLAVSTDTQYF.

This clone is a singleton in its sample. The chain carries TRBV30 and TRBJ2-7; 9 bases fit TRBD1. CDR1 is GTSNPN, CDR2 SVGIG, per germline (reference sequence). The CDR3 runs to 16 residues. After removal of 0 bases from V and 5 bases from J, the junction contained 11 bases not matched to a gene. CDR3 region: CAWSVRWRDRVDEQYF. Here the CDR3 DNA reads TGTGCCTGGAGTGTAAGATGGCGGGACAGGGTTGACGAGCAGTACTTC.

This chain connects TRBV5-1 to TRBJ2-7, with D perhaps matching TRBD2 (5 bases). Germline values: CDR1 SGHRS, CDR2 YFSETQ. Trimming took off 0 bases at V and 5 bases at J, with 12 bases between the two ends. This CDR3 region has 14 residues. The CDR3 nucleotides read TGCGCCAGCAGCTTGGGACGGGCCGGGAACGAGCAGTACTTC. This gives the protein CASSLGRAGNEQYF.

The chain has TRBV27 and TRBJ2-1, with 10 bases fitting TRBD2. The ends lost 6 bases at V and 1 base at J; junction bases unmatched: 6. Germline values: CDR1 MNHEY, CDR2 SMNVEV (reference sequence). CDR3 length: 16 amino acids. For the CDR3, the DNA is TGTGCCAGCAGCCTCGGACTAGCGGCTTCCTACAATGAGCAGTTCTTC. Its translation is CASSLGLAASYNEQFF.

The CDR3 DNA follows: TGTGCCAGCAGTCCCGGGGCGGGGATTGAAGCTTTCTTT. Translation: CASSPGAGIEAFF. The V gene is TRBV12-3 or TRBV12-4, the J gene TRBJ1-1; possible D gene TRBD1, 5 bases. V was shortened by 5 bases and J by 7 bases, with 14 bases between the two germline ends. The CDR3 is 13 residues long.

This chain links TRBV27 with TRBJ2-7; D not resolved. V lost 0 bases and J 2 bases, leaving 8 bases between the germline ends. Germline CDR1 reads MNHEY; CDR2 reads SMNVEV (reference sequence). This CDR3 comprises 14 residues. The CDR3 spells CASSLSSGPYEQYF. In DNA form, the CDR3 reads TGTGCCAGCAGTTTATCTTCAGGCCCCTACGAGCAGTACTTC.

V and J are TRBV28 and TRBJ1-1; a possible D gene is TRBD1 (6 bases). This CDR3 has 15 residues. Trimming took 6 bases from V and 3 from J, leaving 17 bases between them. Per the germline V gene, CDR1 is MDHEN and CDR2 is SYDVKM. Here the CDR3 reads CASSPGAGVHTEAFF. CDR3 sequence (DNA): TGTGCCAGCAGCCCCGGGGCAGGGGTCCACACTGAAGCTTTCTTT.

The J gene is TRBJ1-6, the V gene TRBV7-7; perhaps TRBD1 as D (5 bases). V was cut by 6 bases and J by 4 bases, with 10 bases left in between. Germline CDR1 reads SSHAT; CDR2 reads FNYEAQ (reference sequence). The CDR3 runs 14 residues. The CDR3 bases are TGTGCCAGCAGTGTGGACATTTATAATTCACCCCTCCACTTT. Translated: CASSVDIYNSPLHF.

In its sample, this clone was seen once. V and J are TRBV29-1 and TRBJ2-3; 11 nucleotides align to TRBD2. Germline V gene lookup returns CDR1 SQVTM and CDR2 ANQGSEA. The CDR3 consists of 16 residues. The junction had 10 bases not matched to a gene; V was cut back by 6 bases and J by 2 bases. CDR3 region: CSVAGLAVSDTDTQYF. Here the CDR3 DNA reads TGCAGCGTCGCGGGACTAGCGGTCTCCGACACAGATACGCAGTATTTT.